This TCR beta chain was captured in a study of T cells in Graves' hyperthyroidism and ophthalmopathy. The V and J ends lost 11 bases and 5 bases respectively, with 9 bases between them. This CDR3 spans 11 amino acids. Looked up from germline, CDR1 is SGHTA and CDR2 is FQGNSA. RNA transcripts provided the source from which TCR beta CDR3 regions were amplified. The HTBI primer set served for first-round RT-PCR of the TCR CDR3. TCRdb re-derived calls from the multiplex PCR reads in MiXCR, one entry per CDR3 protein. Of 650,000 to 800,000 distinct CDR3 sequences listed, 45% were seen once; the top ten hold 6.5% to 9%. As concerns this clonotype: This may be a read error: a much more frequent sequence differs by one nucleotide.

The sequence came from an adult man with Graves' disease, either hyperthyroidism or ophthalmopathy (not recorded which). The specimen sequenced was peripheral blood or thyroid tissue (not recorded which). This rearrangement joins TRBV7-2 to TRBJ2-2; no reliable D call. The CDR3 DNA reads as TGTGCCGGCACAGAGACCGGGGAGCTGTTTTTT. This translates into CAGTETGELFF.